This entry lists 32 T cell receptor beta chains sequenced from one sample in a study of cytomegalovirus exposure and HLA in healthy donors. The primer mix had 60 Vbeta and 13 Jbeta primers. TCRdb's table, derived via immunoSEQ multiplex PCR, lists solely in-frame clones and lacks some. The sample holds 130,000 to 150,000 clones; roughly 80% are singletons and the top ten take about 5.3%. The specimen sequenced was PBMCs. All receptors come from a woman in her fifties or sixties in good health and CMV-seronegative.

On this clone: In the same sample, other DNA sequences code for this CDR3. The chain joins TRBV5-1 to TRBJ2-7; 13 nucleotides line up with TRBD2. Germline V gene sequence: CDR1 SGHRS, CDR2 YFSETQ. V was clipped by 3 bases and J by 3 bases; unmatched bases: 3. This CDR3 contains 15 residues. Here the CDR3 DNA reads TGCGCCAGCAGCTCCCGGACTAGCGGGGGCTACGAGCAGTACTTC. As protein: CASSSRTSGGYEQYF.

The rearrangement links TRBV9 to TRBJ1-1, with D maybe TRBD1 (6 bases). The length of the CDR3 is 16 residues. Germline CDR1 SGDLS, CDR2 YYNGEE. Trimming pared 0 bases from V and 1 base from J, leaving 13 bases between. The CDR3 here is CASSVAGGGGNTEAFF. The CDR3 DNA sequence: TGTGCCAGCAGCGTAGCGGGGGGCGGGGGGAACACTGAAGCTTTCTTT.

This chain uses TRBV15 with TRBJ1-5; no clear D. The CDR3 is 16 residues long. The V end lost 0 bases, the J end lost 1 base, and 10 bases lay between the germline ends. Germline values: CDR1 LNHNV, CDR2 YYDKDF (reference sequence). CDR3: CATSRDRGASNQPQHF. Written as DNA, the CDR3 is TGTGCCACCAGCAGAGATCGGGGAGCCAGCAATCAGCCCCAGCATTTT.

This chain uses TRBV29-1 with TRBJ2-1, with TRBD1 matching 10 bases. The CDR3 covers 16 residues. The trim removed 1 base at V and 4 bases at J, leaving 7 bases unmatched. Looked up from germline, CDR1 is SQVTM and CDR2 is ANQGSEA. The CDR3 nucleotides read TGCAGCGTTGAAGCACCCCGGGACAGGGGATACAATGAGCAGTTCTTC. This encodes CSVEAPRDRGYNEQFF.

V gene TRBV6-5 combines with J gene TRBJ2-7, with 10 bases lining up with TRBD1. The CDR3 is 14 amino acids. V lost 10 bases, J lost 0 bases, and 6 bases stayed unmatched. Germline lookup yields CDR1 MNHEY and CDR2 SVGAGI. The CDR3 here is CATSRTGGSYEQYF. The CDR3 coding sequence is TGTGCCACCTCCCGGACAGGGGGCTCCTACGAGCAGTACTTC.

This rearrangement joins TRBV7-2 to TRBJ1-2; a weak D match, TRBD1 (5 bases). The CDR3 is 15 amino acids. Germline V gene sequence: CDR1 SGHTA, CDR2 FQGNSA. Trimming took off 1 base at V and 6 bases at J, with 15 bases between the two ends. The CDR3 bases are TGTGCCAGCAGCTTAGATCAGGGTTCAATTGATGGCTACACCTTC. Protein sequence: CASSLDQGSIDGYTF.

The chain combines TRBV5-1 with TRBJ1-5; 9 bases align to TRBD1. CDR3 length: 15 residues. Germline CDR1 SGHRS, CDR2 YFSETQ. J lost 2 bases, V lost 4 bases, and 4 bases had no gene match. CDR3 sequence: CASSEQGARNQPQHF. CDR3 nucleotide sequence: TGCGCCAGCAGCGAACAGGGGGCGCGCAATCAGCCCCAGCATTTT.

This clone is a singleton in its sample. At one boundary the junction diverges from the germline segment, which might be a read error. The chain has TRBV7-7 and TRBJ2-7, with D tentatively TRBD2 (5 bases). CDR1 SSHAT and CDR2 FNYEAQ come from the germline V gene (reference sequence). CDR3 length equals 13 residues. The CDR3 DNA reads as TGTGCTAGCAGCTTAAGCGGTCCCTACGAGCAGTACTTC. Its protein product is CASSLSGPYEQYF.

CDR3 sequence (DNA): TGTGCCAGCAGCCAAGTAAATCGGAGAGATACGCAGTATTTT. Protein product: CASSQVNRRDTQYF. The chain has TRBV14 and TRBJ2-3; no clear D gene. The CDR3 covers 14 residues. The germline V and J ends were trimmed by 1 base and 5 bases, with 10 bases remaining between them. The V gene's germline CDR1 is SGHDN and CDR2 FVKESK.

This clone was counted only a few times. The rearrangement uses TRBV19 and TRBJ1-4, with D possibly being TRBD1 (6 bases). V lost 8 bases to trimming and J lost 8 bases, with 21 bases between them. This CDR3 spans 15 amino acids. Germline V gives CDR1 LNHDA, CDR2 SQIVND (reference sequence). The chain's CDR3 is CASCTPGRGNEKLFF. The CDR3 region has the DNA TGTGCCAGTTGTACTCCGGGCAGGGGTAACGAAAAACTGTTTTTT.

This clone was detected only a few times. This rearrangement joins TRBV28 to TRBJ1-5; 7 nucleotides agree with TRBD1. Germline CDR1 is MDHEN and CDR2 is SYDVKM. J gave up 9 bases and V 8 bases, and 7 bases lay outside the gene matches. The CDR3 runs 12 residues. CDR3 residues: CASSYRTGPQHF. Here the CDR3 DNA reads TGTGCCAGCTCCTACCGGACAGGGCCCCAGCATTTT.

This clone was observed a single time. The J gene is TRBJ1-3, the V gene TRBV29-1; D is possibly TRBD1 (6 bases). The CDR3 has 16 amino acids. V dropped 6 bases and J dropped 2 bases, with 20 bases sitting between them. Germline CDR1 SQVTM, CDR2 ANQGSEA. The CDR3 DNA follows: TGCAGCGTCGAGACTCTTTCAGGGGACGCTGGAAACACCATATATTTT. It codes for CSVETLSGDAGNTIYF.

The genes are TRBV5-1 and TRBJ2-5; 9 bases match TRBD1. Germline V CDR1 and CDR2: SGHRS, YFSETQ. The CDR3 runs to 15 residues. Germline trimming cut 4 bases from V and 5 bases from J; bases unmatched to any gene: 9. The CDR3 sequence: CASSRTATGGETQYF. Here the CDR3 DNA reads TGCGCCAGCAGCCGAACTGCGACAGGGGGGGAGACCCAGTACTTC.

The J gene is TRBJ2-2, the V gene TRBV4-1, with 10 bases that match TRBD1. After removal of 1 base from V and 3 bases from J, the junction contained 5 bases not matched to a gene. Germline CDR1 is MGHRA and CDR2 is YSYEKL. There are 17 residues in the CDR3. This CDR3 reads CASSQGWGTGDTGELFF. The CDR3 nucleotides are TGCGCCAGCAGCCAAGGATGGGGGACAGGGGACACCGGGGAGCTGTTTTTT.

The V call is TRBV19, the J call TRBJ2-3, with 9 bases lining up with TRBD2. The V gene end was trimmed by 3 bases and the J gene end by 3 bases; junction bases not matched to a gene: 7. This CDR3 contains 16 residues. From germline, CDR1 is LNHDA and CDR2 SQIVND (reference sequence). The CDR3 bases are TGTGCCAGTAGTATCTTCGGGGGACTAGCTACAGATACGCAGTATTTT. It yields the protein CASSIFGGLATDTQYF.

Here the CDR3 DNA reads TGTGCCAGCAGCCAAGATTCGCGACAGGGTGAAAAACTGTTTTTT. Encoded protein: CASSQDSRQGEKLFF. The chain uses TRBV4-2 and TRBJ1-4, with 7 positions matching TRBD1. Germline V CDR1 and CDR2: LGHNA, YNFKEQ. The ends lost 0 bases at V and 7 bases at J; junction bases unmatched: 5. The CDR3 consists of 15 residues.

This chain uses TRBV11-3 with TRBJ1-4, with D tentatively TRBD1 (6 bases). Trimming stripped 2 bases from V and 4 bases from J, with 11 bases between. Germline values: CDR1 SGHNT, CDR2 YENEEA. This CDR3 has 15 residues. CDR3 DNA: TGTGCCAGCAGCTTATCTGACAGGAGTAATGAAAAACTGTTTTTT. It encodes CASSLSDRSNEKLFF.

V and J are TRBV2 and TRBJ1-2; 7 nucleotides line up with TRBD1. The CDR3 sequence is 14 residues long. Germline V lookup: CDR1 SNHLY, CDR2 FYNNEI. The V gene end was trimmed by 2 bases and the J gene end by 7 bases; junction bases not matched to a gene: 7. Here the CDR3 reads CASSENEQGFGYTF. The CDR3 coding sequence is TGTGCCAGCAGTGAAAACGAACAGGGGTTTGGCTACACCTTC.

This chain uses TRBV6-4 with TRBJ1-3, with unresolved D. Germline V gives CDR1 MRHNA, CDR2 SNTAGT. The CDR3 loop spans 15 amino acids. Trimming cost V 7 bases and J 0 bases, with 13 bases left between them. The CDR3: CASNRRSNSGNTIYF. The CDR3 DNA reads as TGTGCCAGCAACCGGAGAAGCAACTCTGGAAACACCATATATTTT.

The V call is TRBV6-1, the J call TRBJ1-2, with 11 bases aligning to TRBD1. Germline lookup yields CDR1 MNHNS and CDR2 SASEGT. The CDR3 has 13 residues. V was clipped by 10 bases and J by 6 bases; unmatched bases: 7. CDR3 in DNA: TGTGCCATTCCGGGACAGGGGGTTGATGGCTACACCTTC. Translation: CAIPGQGVDGYTF.

The table lists this clone with a few counts. The CDR3 is CASSPPGTGRTDTQYF. CDR3 nucleotide sequence: TGTGCCAGCTCACCACCCGGGACAGGGCGCACAGATACGCAGTATTTT. This chain uses TRBV18 with TRBJ2-3; 9 bases agree with TRBD1. In germline, CDR1 is KGHSH, CDR2 LQKENI. This CDR3 region has 16 residues. V lost 0 bases to trimming and J lost 1 base; unmatched junction nucleotides: 2. Based on the CDR3 plus reference TRBV18 and TRBJ2-3, the full variable domain is NAGVMQNPRHLVRRRGQEARLRCSPMKGHSHVYWYRQLPEEGLKFMVYLQKENIIDESGMPKERFSAEFPKEGPSILRIQQVVRGDSAAYFCASSPPGTGRTDTQYFGPGTRLTVL.

The rearrangement joins TRBV19 to TRBJ1-5; tentative D call: TRBD1 (6 bases). V was shortened by 7 bases and J by 0 bases, with 13 bases between the two germline ends. The CDR3 has 15 residues. Germline V lookup: CDR1 LNHDA, CDR2 SQIVND (reference sequence). CDR3 loop: CASKGQPHSNQPQHF. CDR3 nucleotides: TGTGCCAGTAAAGGACAGCCCCATAGCAATCAGCCCCAGCATTTT.

The chain employs TRBV11-2 and TRBJ2-4; weak D call: TRBD1 (6 bases). The CDR3 loop spans 15 amino acids. Germline V gene sequence: CDR1 SGHAT, CDR2 FQNNGV. V lost 3 bases and J 0 bases, leaving 9 bases between the germline ends. CDR3 region: CASSFPGEAKNIQYF. The CDR3 nucleotides read TGTGCCAGCAGCTTCCCAGGGGAAGCCAAAAACATTCAGTACTTC.

Comment on this clone: Other DNA sequences within the sample encode an identical CDR3. V and J are TRBV2 and TRBJ1-6; TRBD1 might be the D (5 bases). Germline CDR1 and CDR2: SNHLY and FYNNEI. The length of the CDR3 is 13 residues. V lost 9 bases to trimming and J lost 10 bases, with 16 bases between them. The CDR3 region is CASGASVESPLHF. Here the CDR3 DNA reads TGTGCCAGTGGGGCTTCGGTGGAGTCACCCCTCCACTTT.

V gene TRBV7-2 combines with J gene TRBJ2-5; TRBD2 might be the D (6 bases). The CDR3 is 12 amino acids. Germline assignment: CDR1 SGHTA and CDR2 FQGNSA. The V and J ends lost 1 base and 9 bases respectively, with 9 bases between them. The DNA of the CDR3 is TGTGCCAGCAGCTTAGTAGGCGGGGCCCAGTACTTC. As protein: CASSLVGGAQYF.

This clone was seen only a few times. The rearrangement links TRBV7-2 to TRBJ2-5; tentative D call: TRBD1 (5 bases). The length of the CDR3 is 15 residues. Looked up from germline, CDR1 is SGHTA and CDR2 is FQGNSA. Trimming took off 4 bases at V and 1 base at J, with 13 bases between the two ends. The CDR3 here is CASSSQGMFQETQYF. The DNA of the CDR3 is TGTGCCAGCAGCTCCCAGGGAATGTTCCAAGAGACCCAGTACTTC.

This chain uses TRBV15 with TRBJ1-2; D not resolved. From germline, CDR1 is LNHNV and CDR2 YYDKDF (reference sequence). V was cut by 0 bases and J by 8 bases, with 19 bases left in between. The CDR3 runs 16 residues. CDR3 sequence reads: CATSRDGGDGFGGYTF. The CDR3 nucleotides read TGTGCCACCAGCAGAGATGGCGGAGACGGATTCGGCGGCTACACCTTC.

This clone was seen many times. V gene TRBV5-4 combines with J gene TRBJ2-2, with D possibly matching TRBD1 (6 bases). Germline lookup yields CDR1 SGHNT and CDR2 YYREEE (reference sequence). CDR3 length equals 13 residues. V was trimmed by 3 bases and J by 8 bases, leaving 11 bases between them. This CDR3 reads CASSSIRGGELFF. The CDR3 DNA sequence: TGTGCCAGCAGCTCTATCAGGGGAGGGGAGCTGTTTTTT.

This clone was detected once. The chain links TRBV2 to TRBJ2-3, with a weak D call TRBD2 (5 bases). The CDR3 spans 14 residues. The germline V gene encodes CDR1 SNHLY and CDR2 FYNNEI. Trimming took off 7 bases at V and 6 bases at J, with 17 bases between the two ends. CDR3 protein: CASIRLAMGDTQYF. CDR3 DNA: TGTGCCAGCATTCGGCTAGCAATGGGGGATACGCAGTATTTT. Combining the CDR3 with reference TRBV2 and TRBJ2-3 gives the whole variable domain EPEVTQTPSHQVTQMGQEVILRCVPISNHLYFYWYRQILGQKVEFLVSFYNNEISEKSEIFDDQFSVERPDGSNFTLKIRSTKLEDSAMYFCASIRLAMGDTQYFGPGTRLTVL.

The chain employs TRBV6-5 and TRBJ1-2; 9 bases map to TRBD1. Germline trimming cut 2 bases from V and 6 bases from J; bases unmatched to any gene: 4. The germline V gene has CDR1 MNHEY and CDR2 SVGAGI. This CDR3 is built from 14 residues. The CDR3 nucleotides read TGTGCCAGCAGTTACCTCGGGACAGGGAATGGCTACACCTTC. Its protein product is CASSYLGTGNGYTF.

V and J are TRBV7-2 and TRBJ1-1; D unresolved. V dropped 1 base and J dropped 8 bases, with 14 bases sitting between them. Germline V gene data show CDR1 as SGHTA and CDR2 as FQGNSA. The CDR3 totals 14 residues. CDR3 DNA sequence: TGTGCCAGCAGCTTAGAGAGGGTCGTCAGGGAAGCTTTCTTT. Its protein product is CASSLERVVREAFF.

The CDR3 bases are TGTGCCAGCCGTGGAGTTAGCTCCTACGAGCAGTACTTC. Translation gives CASRGVSSYEQYF. V gene TRBV5-5 combines with J gene TRBJ2-5; D is unclear. The tail of the sequence fits TRBJ2-7 better, so the J call may be wrong. CDR1 and CDR2 (germline): SGHKS, YYEKEE (reference sequence). The CDR3 length is 13 residues.